The 24 T cell receptor beta chains given below trace back to one sample, sequenced in a study of T cell changes during pregnancy in multiple sclerosis. TCRdb keeps only in-frame clones here, not all; method: immunoSEQ multiplex PCR. The repertoire consists of tens of thousands of clones, with roughly 92% occurring once and the leading ten covering around 2%. The sample consisted of peripheral blood, taken in the third trimester of pregnancy. The source is a female donor in good health, enrolled as a control in a pregnancy study.

The rearrangement joins TRBV7-9 to TRBJ1-3; no firm D call. Germline CDR1 is SEHNR and CDR2 is FQNEAQ (reference sequence). V was trimmed by 11 bases and J by 0 bases, leaving 14 bases between them. This CDR3 is built from 14 residues. CDR3 residues: CAVRTDYSGNTIYF. For the CDR3, the DNA is TGTGCCGTACGAACTGACTACTCTGGAAACACCATATATTTT.

The chain recombines TRBV11-3 with TRBJ1-1; D is undetermined. The germline V gene encodes CDR1 SGHNT and CDR2 YENEEA. Deletions cut 1 base from V and 1 base from J, with 4 bases between. This CDR3 spans 13 amino acids. As DNA, the CDR3 is TGTGCCAGCAGCTTAGCCCGGAACACTGAAGCTTTCTTT. Translated: CASSLARNTEAFF.

The chain has TRBV10-3 and TRBJ2-7, with 11 positions matching TRBD1. Germline V gene sequence: CDR1 ENHRY, CDR2 SYGVKD. The J segment lost 2 bases and the V segment lost 6 bases, leaving 12 bases of the junction unmatched. The length of the CDR3 is 17 residues. The CDR3 here is CAISGEARDRGTYEQYF. CDR3 coding DNA: TGTGCCATCAGCGGGGAAGCCCGGGACAGGGGGACCTACGAGCAGTACTTC.

This chain joins TRBV6-1 and TRBJ1-5; 7 positions match TRBD1. Losses at the gene ends were 6 bases for V and 0 bases for J; bases not matched to a gene: 5. Germline-derived CDR1 and CDR2 are MNHNS and SASEGT. The CDR3 loop spans 15 amino acids. This CDR3 reads CASSDGTVSNQPQHF. For the CDR3, the DNA is TGTGCCAGCAGCGACGGGACAGTTAGCAATCAGCCCCAGCATTTT.

This chain joins TRBV5-1 and TRBJ2-1; D is perhaps TRBD1 (5 bases). From germline, CDR1 is SGHRS and CDR2 YFSETQ. The CDR3 is 13 amino acids. Deletions cut 0 bases from V and 9 bases from J, with 10 bases between. The chain's CDR3 is CASSLAQGFEQFF. The CDR3 DNA follows: TGCGCCAGCAGCTTGGCCCAGGGTTTTGAGCAGTTCTTC.

This clone was picked up one time. The J gene is TRBJ2-1, the V gene TRBV19; TRBD2 matches 7 bases. V lost 3 bases and J lost 9; bases outside the gene matches: 8. CDR1 LNHDA and CDR2 SQIVND come from the germline V gene (reference sequence). The CDR3 totals 14 residues. The CDR3 coding sequence is TGTGCCAGTAGTATCCAGCGGGGAACGGGTGAGCAGTTCTTC. This sequence encodes CASSIQRGTGEQFF.

V gene TRBV6-1 combines with J gene TRBJ2-7; 10 bases fit TRBD1. The germline CDR1 and CDR2 sequences are MNHNS and SASEGT. CDR3 length: 11 amino acids. V trimming: 8 bases; J trimming: 6 bases; junction bases outside the gene matches: 1. CDR3 sequence reads: CASRDRGEQYF. CDR3 DNA: TGTGCCAGCCGGGACAGGGGCGAGCAGTACTTC.

The rearrangement links TRBV5-4 to TRBJ2-7; 8 nucleotides match TRBD1. CDR3 size: 15 residues. V gave up 5 bases and J gave up 3 bases; unmatched junction bases: 10. Looked up from germline, CDR1 is SGHNT and CDR2 is YYREEE (reference sequence). The DNA of the CDR3 is TGTGCCAGCAGACCTGCGGGACAGGTGTACTACGAGCAGTACTTC. Encoded protein: CASRPAGQVYYEQYF.

The genes are TRBV6-4 and TRBJ1-1, with a tentative D call TRBD1 (6 bases). V was shortened by 2 bases and J by 1 base, with 8 bases between the two germline ends. Germline V gene sequence: CDR1 MRHNA, CDR2 SNTAGT. The CDR3 has 14 residues. The CDR3 loop is CASSDGGENTEAFF. CDR3 DNA sequence: TGTGCCAGCAGTGACGGGGGCGAGAACACTGAAGCTTTCTTT.

The V gene is TRBV5-4, the J gene TRBJ2-2; 10 bases agree with TRBD1. J was trimmed by 4 bases and V by 5 bases; bases with no gene match: 5. Per the germline V gene, CDR1 is SGHNT and CDR2 is YYREEE (reference sequence). This CDR3 spans 15 amino acids. The CDR3 here is CASSETGGATGELFF. CDR3 bases: TGTGCCAGCAGTGAGACAGGGGGCGCCACCGGGGAGCTGTTTTTT.

This clone showed up just a few times. The CDR3 nucleotides read TGTGCCAGTAGTATAGTCCGGGACAGGGGCGTTAACTATGGCTACACCTTC. Translated: CASSIVRDRGVNYGYTF. The V call is TRBV19, the J call TRBJ1-2; 10 bases are a match to TRBD1. CDR1 and CDR2 from the germline V gene are LNHDA and SQIVND (reference sequence). The ends lost 1 base at V and 1 base at J; junction bases unmatched: 6. The CDR3 contains 17 residues.

The rearrangement joins TRBV6-5 to TRBJ2-7; D gene unclear. Trimming took 8 bases from V and 4 from J, leaving 9 bases between them. The CDR3 is made up of 11 amino acids. CDR1 is MNHEY, CDR2 SVGAGI, per germline. The CDR3 spells CASSDTYEQYF. The CDR3 region has the DNA TGTGCCAGCTCTGACACTTACGAGCAGTACTTC.

The chain employs TRBV28 and TRBJ1-2, with D perhaps matching TRBD1 (6 bases). V was trimmed by 5 bases and J by 2 bases, leaving 9 bases between them. Per the germline V gene, CDR1 is MDHEN and CDR2 is SYDVKM. The CDR3 runs to 13 residues. The CDR3 DNA sequence: TGTGCCAGCAGTCGCAGGGGAAACTATGGCTACACCTTC. Translated: CASSRRGNYGYTF.

Here the CDR3 DNA reads TGCAGCGTTGAAGACCCCAGGCCGGACAGGGGGCATGAGTATACGCAGTATTTT. Its translation: CSVEDPRPDRGHEYTQYF. The chain uses TRBV29-1 and TRBJ2-3, with TRBD1 matching over 11 bases. This CDR3 region has 18 residues. CDR1 is SQVTM, CDR2 ANQGSEA, per germline. V gave up 0 bases and J gave up 7 bases; unmatched junction bases: 15.

The rearrangement joins TRBV27 to TRBJ2-5; D not resolved. Looked up from germline, CDR1 is MNHEY and CDR2 is SMNVEV (reference sequence). The V end was cut by 6 bases, the J end by 2 bases, with 19 bases between. The CDR3 is made up of 16 amino acids. This CDR3 reads CASSPYSPGGQETQYF. CDR3 in DNA: TGTGCCAGCAGCCCTTACTCCCCAGGTGGTCAAGAGACCCAGTACTTC.

CDR3 residues: CASSVGGFQHF. DNA for the CDR3: TGCGCCAGCAGTGTTGGTGGCTTTCAGCATTTT. The chain couples TRBV10-2 to TRBJ1-5; D unresolved. The CDR3 is made up of 11 amino acids. V was shortened by 4 bases and J by 13 bases, with 11 bases between the two germline ends. Germline V gene data show CDR1 as WSHSY and CDR2 as SAAADI.

The rearrangement links TRBV11-2 to TRBJ2-7; 11 nucleotides align to TRBD2. This CDR3 contains 16 residues. The V segment lost 0 bases and the J segment 4 bases; nucleotides outside the gene matches: 5. The germline CDR1 and CDR2 sequences are SGHAT and FQNNGV. DNA for the CDR3: TGTGCCAGCAGCTTAGACCCCACTAGCGGGGGTTACGAGCAGTACTTC. Translation: CASSLDPTSGGYEQYF.

The rearrangement joins TRBV19 to TRBJ2-4; 8 bases line up with TRBD1. After removal of 7 bases from V and 0 bases from J, the junction contained 11 bases not matched to a gene. The germline gives CDR1 LNHDA, CDR2 SQIVND (reference sequence). The CDR3 extends over 17 amino acids. CDR3 DNA: TGTGCCAGTACCGAGGACAGGGTGGGTCAAGCCAAAAACATTCAGTACTTC. As protein: CASTEDRVGQAKNIQYF.

The chain links TRBV21-1 to TRBJ2-4; TRBD1, as called in the table, went unchecked against the DNA. TRBV21-1 is assigned pseudogene status. This CDR3 is 19 amino acids long. The CDR3 reads CASSNGGRRGSLDKNIQYF. DNA of the CDR3: TGTGCCAGCAGCAATGGGGGGCGCAGGGGGAGTTTGGACAAAAACATTCAGTACTTC.

This rearrangement joins TRBV2 to TRBJ2-1; possibly TRBD2 for D (5 bases). Trimming took 4 bases from V and 2 from J, leaving 9 bases between them. The CDR3 is 14 residues long. Germline V gene sequence: CDR1 SNHLY, CDR2 FYNNEI. This chain's CDR3 is CASSADGAYNEQFF. The CDR3 nucleotides are TGTGCCAGCAGTGCCGACGGGGCCTACAATGAGCAGTTCTTC.

V gene TRBV6-6 combines with J gene TRBJ2-5, with D perhaps matching TRBD2 (7 bases). Trimming stripped 3 bases from V and 5 bases from J, with 16 bases between. Germline lookup yields CDR1 MNHNY and CDR2 SVGAGI (reference sequence). CDR3 size: 15 residues. As DNA, the CDR3 is TGTGCCAGCAGTTATGCCGGGGGGCACCGGGAGACCCAGTACTTC. This sequence encodes CASSYAGGHRETQYF.

This rearrangement joins TRBV7-3 to TRBJ2-1; TRBD1 aligns across 7 bases. Germline V CDR1 and CDR2: SGHTA, FQGTGA. J was trimmed by 12 bases and V by 4 bases; bases with no gene match: 24. This CDR3 is built from 18 residues. The CDR3 nucleotides read TGTGCCAGCAGCTCAATGCCTATTGGGACAGAGTACAAGGTTGGGCAGTTCTTC. It encodes CASSSMPIGTEYKVGQFF.

The V and J genes are TRBV2 and TRBJ2-1; the match to TRBD2 covers 11 bases. CDR3 length equals 14 residues. From germline, CDR1 is SNHLY and CDR2 FYNNEI. V lost 11 bases and J lost 9; bases outside the gene matches: 12. The CDR3 reads CAAARTSGRSEQFF. CDR3 nucleotide sequence: TGTGCCGCGGCTCGAACTAGCGGGAGAAGTGAGCAGTTCTTC.

The chain has TRBV6-1 and TRBJ2-7; 8 positions agree with TRBD1. V dropped 5 bases and J dropped 2; count of bases not matched to a gene: 8. This CDR3 spans 15 amino acids. Germline CDR1 MNHNS, CDR2 SASEGT. CDR3 DNA: TGTGCCAGCAGTTTAAGTGGGACAGGAACCTACGAGCAGTACTTC. Encoded protein: CASSLSGTGTYEQYF.